This T cell receptor beta chain was documented in a study of T cell responses to AZD1222 COVID-19 vaccine. This clone occurred once. TCRdb's table, derived via immunoSEQ multiplex PCR, lists solely in-frame clones and lacks some. The sample contains some 150,000 clones, about 93% of which appear only once. The sequence was obtained from an adult who received the AZD1222 COVID-19 vaccine. The sample here was peripheral blood, taken 28 days after the second AZD1222 dose.

This CDR3 reads CASTRVLTTDTQYF. For the CDR3, the DNA is TGTGCCAGCACTAGAGTCTTAACCACAGATACGCAGTATTTT. The chain employs TRBV2 and TRBJ2-3; no reliable D call. The V and J ends lost 7 bases and 2 bases respectively, with 13 bases between them. This CDR3 spans 14 amino acids. Germline CDR1 is SNHLY and CDR2 is FYNNEI.